This entry concerns a single TCR beta chain. The repertoire was sequenced with immunoSEQ multiplex PCR; TCRdb's copy has only in-frame clones and lacks some. The repertoire holds fewer than 200,000 clones, with around 83% as singletons. The sample comes from a study of blood T cell repertoires in COVID-19. Trimming took off 2 bases at V and 0 bases at J, with 7 bases between the two ends. CDR3 length equals 14 residues. Looked up from germline, CDR1 is SGHTA and CDR2 is FQGNSA. The chain is built from TRBV7-2 and TRBJ1-1; no reliable D call. The sample consisted of PBMCs or T cells enriched from blood (not recorded which). The sequence derives from a woman in her fifties or sixties in a cohort exposed to, infected with or recovered from COVID-19 (not recorded which). In DNA, the CDR3 is TGTGCCAGCAGCTTACGAGGGTTGAACACTGAAGCTTTCTTT. Its translation: CASSLRGLNTEAFF.